This TCR beta chain was sequenced during a study of cytomegalovirus exposure and HLA in healthy donors. In the PCR, 60 Vbeta and 13 Jbeta primers were used. The repertoire was sequenced with immunoSEQ multiplex PCR; TCRdb's copy has only in-frame clones and lacks some. This table holds about 140,000 clones. J lost 4 bases, V lost 5 bases, and 8 bases had no gene match. Germline loops: CDR1 SGHTA, CDR2 FQGNSA. The length of the CDR3 is 15 residues. The rearrangement uses TRBV7-2 and TRBJ2-5; 9 positions agree with TRBD1. Source material: PBMCs. The sequence was obtained from a man aged 35-49 years in good health and CMV-seronegative. The CDR3 sequence is CASSPAQGAGETQYF. CDR3 DNA sequence: TGTGCCAGCAGCCCTGCACAGGGGGCGGGAGAGACCCAGTACTTC.